Shown below are 18 T cell receptor beta chains from a single sample sequenced in a study of cytomegalovirus exposure and HLA in healthy donors. Primers: 60 Vbeta forward and 13 Jbeta reverse. The assay was immunoSEQ multiplex PCR, and TCRdb's table has in-frame clones only and misses some. The data contain about 98,000 clones, around 77% of them singletons. Sequencing input: PBMCs. The receptors stem from a male donor in good health and CMV-seropositive.

The chain recombines TRBV5-6 with TRBJ2-7, with D perhaps matching TRBD2 (6 bases). Germline-derived CDR1 and CDR2 are SGHDT and YYEEEE. This CDR3 contains 14 residues. Between the trimmed V and J ends, which lost 0 bases and 7 bases, there was a span of 14 bases. This chain's CDR3 is CASSLDQTSREQYF. Here the CDR3 DNA reads TGTGCCAGCAGCTTGGATCAGACTAGTAGGGAGCAGTACTTC.

This chain connects TRBV19 to TRBJ2-7; 8 nucleotides line up with TRBD2. Germline V gives CDR1 LNHDA, CDR2 SQIVND (reference sequence). This CDR3 is 14 amino acids long. V lost 6 bases to trimming and J lost 0 bases; unmatched junction nucleotides: 4. In nucleotides, the CDR3 is TGTGCCAGTAGCGATAGCGGGGCCTCCTACGAGCAGTACTTC. This translates into CASSDSGASYEQYF.

The V and J genes are TRBV11-2 and TRBJ2-5, with D perhaps matching TRBD2 (5 bases). Germline CDR1 reads SGHAT; CDR2 reads FQNNGV. This CDR3 contains 13 residues. Deletions cut 1 base from V and 5 bases from J, with 8 bases between. The CDR3 sequence is CASSLVGSETQYF. For the CDR3, the DNA is TGTGCCAGCAGCTTAGTGGGGAGCGAGACCCAGTACTTC.

This clone was seen more than once but under ten times. The rearrangement uses TRBV15 and TRBJ1-6; 7 bases align to TRBD1. The CDR3 consists of 14 residues. The germline CDR1 and CDR2 sequences are LNHNV and YYDKDF (reference sequence). V dropped 5 bases and J dropped 3; count of bases not matched to a gene: 1. CDR3 coding DNA: TGTGCCACCAGCCGACAGGGCTATAATTCACCCCTCCACTTT. Translation: CATSRQGYNSPLHF.

This clone has more than one count but fewer than ten. This chain uses TRBV11-3 with TRBJ2-1, with D possibly TRBD2 on 5 matching bases. CDR1 SGHNT and CDR2 YENEEA come from the germline V gene. CDR3 length: 14 residues. V was cut by 5 bases and J by 7 bases, with 15 bases left in between. Here the CDR3 DNA reads TGTGCCAGCAGCCCTCGCGGAGGCTCAAATGAGCAGTTCTTC. Amino acids: CASSPRGGSNEQFF.

The genes are TRBV28 and TRBJ2-4, with 7 bases identical to TRBD1. The junction had 11 bases not matched to a gene; V was cut back by 5 bases and J by 4 bases. Germline-derived CDR1 and CDR2 are MDHEN and SYDVKM. CDR3 length equals 16 residues. CDR3 protein: CASSTPGQLFKNIQYF. As DNA, the CDR3 is TGTGCCAGCAGTACTCCGGGACAGCTATTTAAAAACATTCAGTACTTC.

The J gene is TRBJ1-1, the V gene TRBV27; no reliable D call. Germline lookup yields CDR1 MNHEY and CDR2 SMNVEV (reference sequence). The CDR3 spans 14 residues. V shed 2 bases and J shed 5 bases, with 12 bases lying between them. The CDR3, as DNA: TGTGCCAGCAGTTTAATTTTAGGAGGGACTGAAGCTTTCTTT. Its protein product is CASSLILGGTEAFF.

This clone was detected only once. V and J are TRBV21-1 and TRBJ2-1; no DNA check was done on the table's D call, TRBD2. TRBV21-1 is labeled a pseudogene. There are 16 residues in the CDR3. CDR3 sequence: CASSKERAGANNEQFF. The CDR3 nucleotides are TGTGCCAGCAGCAAAGAGAGGGCGGGAGCTAACAATGAGCAGTTCTTC.

V is TRBV11-2 and J is TRBJ2-2; D perhaps matches TRBD1 (6 bases). The CDR3 spans 13 residues. V was pared by 3 bases and J by 7 bases, with 9 bases between. Germline V lookup: CDR1 SGHAT, CDR2 FQNNGV. This CDR3 is CASSLGTYGELFF. The CDR3 DNA reads as TGTGCCAGCAGCTTGGGGACATACGGGGAGCTGTTTTTT.

This sequence joins TRBV4-3 and TRBJ2-7; weak D call: TRBD2 (6 bases). CDR3 length: 15 residues. Germline V gene lookup returns CDR1 LGHNA and CDR2 YSLEER. V shed 4 bases and J shed 4 bases, with 17 bases lying between them. The CDR3 loop is CASSPNEMGGYEQYF. CDR3 in DNA: TGCGCCAGCAGCCCCAATGAAATGGGGGGATACGAGCAGTACTTC.

The CDR3 DNA reads TGTGCCAGCAGCTTGGAAGGGGCCGCGACTAATGAAAAACTGTTTTTT. It codes for CASSLEGAATNEKLFF. V usage is TRBV5-5 and J usage is TRBJ1-4; D may be TRBD1 (5 bases). V lost 0 bases, J lost 2 bases, and 11 bases lay in between. Germline CDR1 is SGHKS and CDR2 is YYEKEE (reference sequence). This CDR3 region has 16 residues.

This clone was detected once. This chain connects TRBV10-3 to TRBJ2-7; a weak D match, TRBD1 (6 bases). The CDR3 totals 13 residues. Germline CDR1 ENHRY, CDR2 SYGVKD. The germline V and J ends were trimmed by 2 bases and 3 bases, with 8 bases remaining between them. CDR3 residues: CAISEGTFYEQYF. The CDR3 DNA is TGTGCCATCAGTGAGGGGACATTCTACGAGCAGTACTTC.

The rearrangement uses TRBV2 and TRBJ2-5; D perhaps matches TRBD1 (6 bases). V lost 7 bases and J 1 base, leaving 16 bases between the germline ends. The CDR3 has 15 amino acids. The germline V gene encodes CDR1 SNHLY and CDR2 FYNNEI. Written as DNA, the CDR3 is TGTGCCAGCAACAGGCAGTCCAGGGGCCAAGAGACCCAGTACTTC. Protein: CASNRQSRGQETQYF.

The sample holds a few counts of this clone. V usage is TRBV5-1 and J usage is TRBJ2-7; 8 bases fit TRBD1. The CDR3 consists of 17 residues. V shed 3 bases and J 0 bases; nucleotides not matched to a gene: 11. CDR1 and CDR2 (germline): SGHRS, YFSETQ. CDR3 DNA: TGCGCCAGCAGCTCCCCTCCGGGACAGGATTTCTCCTACGAGCAGTACTTC. Protein sequence: CASSSPPGQDFSYEQYF.

The chain has TRBV5-1 and TRBJ1-4; D unresolved. The CDR3 is made up of 16 amino acids. The ends were cut back, 0 bases at V and 3 bases at J, with 12 bases in the middle. Germline loops: CDR1 SGHRS, CDR2 YFSETQ. The CDR3 DNA reads TGCGCCAGCAGCTTGGCCGGGGATCTCTCTAATGAAAAACTGTTTTTT. It encodes CASSLAGDLSNEKLFF.

This chain connects TRBV11-2 to TRBJ1-4, with D perhaps TRBD1 (5 bases). Between the trimmed V and J ends, which lost 5 bases and 6 bases, there was a span of 19 bases. Germline loops: CDR1 SGHAT, CDR2 FQNNGV. The CDR3 spans 16 residues. DNA for the CDR3: TGTGCCAGCAGCCAGAGGGGCGTAGGGGAGGATGAAAAACTGTTTTTT. Translating it yields CASSQRGVGEDEKLFF.

This rearrangement joins TRBV6-5 to TRBJ2-3; D is uncertain. Trimming pared 0 bases from V and 2 bases from J, leaving 3 bases between. The CDR3 extends over 13 amino acids. Germline CDR1 reads MNHEY; CDR2 reads SVGAGI. The CDR3 nucleotides are TGTGCCAGCAGTTACTCCCACACAGATACGCAGTATTTT. Encoded protein: CASSYSHTDTQYF.

The chain employs TRBV2 and TRBJ2-5; 16 bases line up with TRBD2. The length of the CDR3 is 17 residues. The germline V gene encodes CDR1 SNHLY and CDR2 FYNNEI. Trimming cost V 5 bases and J 3 bases; bases outside gene matches: 6. CDR3 in DNA: TGTGCCAGCAGTCGGAGCGGGACTAGCGGGAGGGAAGAGACCCAGTACTTC. Protein sequence: CASSRSGTSGREETQYF.